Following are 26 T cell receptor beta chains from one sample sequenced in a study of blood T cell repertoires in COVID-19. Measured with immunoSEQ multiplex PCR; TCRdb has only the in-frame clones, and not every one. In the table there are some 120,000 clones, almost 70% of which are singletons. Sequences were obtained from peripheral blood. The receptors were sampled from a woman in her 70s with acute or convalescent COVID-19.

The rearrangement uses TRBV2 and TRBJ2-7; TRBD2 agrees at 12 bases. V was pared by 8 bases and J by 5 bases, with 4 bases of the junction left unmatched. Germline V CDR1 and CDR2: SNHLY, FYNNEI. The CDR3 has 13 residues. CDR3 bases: TGTGCCAGCGCGACTAGCGGGAGACACGAGCAGTACTTC. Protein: CASATSGRHEQYF.

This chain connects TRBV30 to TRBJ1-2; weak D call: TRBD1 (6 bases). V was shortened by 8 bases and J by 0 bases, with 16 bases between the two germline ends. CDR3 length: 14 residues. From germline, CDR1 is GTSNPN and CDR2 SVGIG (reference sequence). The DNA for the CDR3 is TGTGCCGCCACACAGGGCGTAGCTAACTATGGCTACACCTTC. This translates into CAATQGVANYGYTF.

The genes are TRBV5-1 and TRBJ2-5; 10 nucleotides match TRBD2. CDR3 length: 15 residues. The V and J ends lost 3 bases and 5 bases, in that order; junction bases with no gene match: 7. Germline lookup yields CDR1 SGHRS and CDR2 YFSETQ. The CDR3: CASSSLQRGGETQYF. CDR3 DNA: TGCGCCAGCAGCTCGCTCCAGCGGGGGGGGGAGACCCAGTACTTC.

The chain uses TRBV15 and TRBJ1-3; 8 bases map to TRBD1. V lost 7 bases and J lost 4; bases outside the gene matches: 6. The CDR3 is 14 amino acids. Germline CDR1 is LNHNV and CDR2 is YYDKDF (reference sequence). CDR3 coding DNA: TGTGCCACCACCCCTGACAGGGGAGGAAACACCATATATTTT. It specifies CATTPDRGGNTIYF. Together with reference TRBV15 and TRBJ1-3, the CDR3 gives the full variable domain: DAMVIQNPRYQVTQFGKPVTLSCSQTLNHNVMYWYQQKSSQAPKLLFHYYDKDFNNEADTPDNFQSRRPNTSFCFLDIRSPGLGDTAMYLCATTPDRGGNTIYFGEGSWLTVV.

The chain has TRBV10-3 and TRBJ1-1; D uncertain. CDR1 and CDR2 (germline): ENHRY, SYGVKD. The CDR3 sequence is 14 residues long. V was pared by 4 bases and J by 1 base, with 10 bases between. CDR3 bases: TGTGCCATCAGTGTCACAGAAAAGAACACTGAAGCTTTCTTT. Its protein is CAISVTEKNTEAFF.

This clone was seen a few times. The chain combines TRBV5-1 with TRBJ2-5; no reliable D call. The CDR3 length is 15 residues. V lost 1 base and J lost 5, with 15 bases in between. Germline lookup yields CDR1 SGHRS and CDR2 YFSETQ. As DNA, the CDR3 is TGCGCCAGCAGCTTGACGTTAAATGTCGGTGAGACCCAGTACTTC. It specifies CASSLTLNVGETQYF. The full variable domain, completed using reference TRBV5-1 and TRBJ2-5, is KAGVTQTPRYLIKTRGQQVTLSCSPISGHRSVSWYQQTPGQGLQFLFEYFSETQRNKGNFPGRFSGRQFSNSRSEMNVSTLELGDSALYLCASSLTLNVGETQYFGPGTRLLVL.

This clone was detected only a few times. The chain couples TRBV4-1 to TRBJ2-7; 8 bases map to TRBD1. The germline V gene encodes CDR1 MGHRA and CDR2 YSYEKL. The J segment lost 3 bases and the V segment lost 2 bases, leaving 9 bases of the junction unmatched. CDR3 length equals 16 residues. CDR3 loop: CASSQPGQGNVYEQYF. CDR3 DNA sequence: TGCGCCAGCAGCCAACCAGGACAGGGAAACGTCTACGAGCAGTACTTC.

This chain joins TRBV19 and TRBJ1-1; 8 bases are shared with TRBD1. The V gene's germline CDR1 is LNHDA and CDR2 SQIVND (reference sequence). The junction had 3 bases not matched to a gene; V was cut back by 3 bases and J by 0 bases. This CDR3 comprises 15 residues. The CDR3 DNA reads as TGTGCCAGTAGTATCGGACAGGGCCTGAACACTGAAGCTTTCTTT. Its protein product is CASSIGQGLNTEAFF.

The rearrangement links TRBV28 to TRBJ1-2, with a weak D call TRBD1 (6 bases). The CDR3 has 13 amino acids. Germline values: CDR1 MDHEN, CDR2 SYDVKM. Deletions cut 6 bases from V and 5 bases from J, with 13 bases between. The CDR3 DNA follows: TGTGCCAGCAGACCCTGGCAGGGGTATGGCTACACCTTC. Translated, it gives CASRPWQGYGYTF.

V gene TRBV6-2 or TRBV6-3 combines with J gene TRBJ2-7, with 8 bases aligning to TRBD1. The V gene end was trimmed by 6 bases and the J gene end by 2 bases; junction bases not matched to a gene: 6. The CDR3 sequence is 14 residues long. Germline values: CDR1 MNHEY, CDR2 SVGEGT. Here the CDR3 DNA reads TGTGCCAGCAGCCTACGACAGGGGACCTACGAGCAGTACTTC. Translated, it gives CASSLRQGTYEQYF.

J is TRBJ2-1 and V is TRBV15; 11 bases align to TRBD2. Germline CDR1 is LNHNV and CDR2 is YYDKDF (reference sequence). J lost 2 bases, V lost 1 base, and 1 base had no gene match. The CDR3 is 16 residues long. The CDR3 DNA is TGTGCCACCAGCAGAGGACTAGCGGGACCCTACAATGAGCAGTTCTTC. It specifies CATSRGLAGPYNEQFF. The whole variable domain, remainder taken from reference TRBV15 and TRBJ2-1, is DAMVIQNPRYQVTQFGKPVTLSCSQTLNHNVMYWYQQKSSQAPKLLFHYYDKDFNNEADTPDNFQSRRPNTSFCFLDIRSPGLGDTAMYLCATSRGLAGPYNEQFFGPGTRLTVL.

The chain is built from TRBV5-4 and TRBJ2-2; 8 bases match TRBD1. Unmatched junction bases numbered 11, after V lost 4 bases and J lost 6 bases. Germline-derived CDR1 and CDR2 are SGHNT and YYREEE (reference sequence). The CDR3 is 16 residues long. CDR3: CASSHYRTGSAGELFF. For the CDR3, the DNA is TGTGCCAGCAGCCACTACCGGACAGGGTCCGCCGGGGAGCTGTTTTTT.

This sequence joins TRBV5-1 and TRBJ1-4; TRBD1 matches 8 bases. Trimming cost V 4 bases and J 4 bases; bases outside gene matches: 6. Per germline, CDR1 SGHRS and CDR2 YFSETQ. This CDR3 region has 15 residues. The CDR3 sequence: CASSLRTGSNEKLFF. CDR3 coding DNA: TGCGCCAGCAGCCTAAGGACAGGGAGTAATGAAAAACTGTTTTTT. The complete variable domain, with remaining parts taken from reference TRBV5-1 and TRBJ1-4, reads KAGVTQTPRYLIKTRGQQVTLSCSPISGHRSVSWYQQTPGQGLQFLFEYFSETQRNKGNFPGRFSGRQFSNSRSEMNVSTLELGDSALYLCASSLRTGSNEKLFFGSGTQLSVL.

The CDR3 here is CASSLPSGQGYNSPLHF. The CDR3 region has the DNA TGTGCCAGCAGCCTACCTTCCGGACAGGGGTATAATTCACCCCTCCACTTT. This chain connects TRBV27 to TRBJ1-6; 9 positions agree with TRBD1. The CDR3 length is 17 residues. V was pared by 6 bases and J by 4 bases, with 10 bases of the junction left unmatched. CDR1 is MNHEY and CDR2 is SMNVEV in the germline V gene (reference sequence).

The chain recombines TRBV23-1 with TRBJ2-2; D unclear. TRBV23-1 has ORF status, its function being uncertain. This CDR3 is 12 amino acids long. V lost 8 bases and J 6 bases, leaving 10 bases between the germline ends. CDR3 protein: CASEICPGELFF. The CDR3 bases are TGCGCCAGCGAGATTTGTCCCGGGGAGCTGTTTTTT.

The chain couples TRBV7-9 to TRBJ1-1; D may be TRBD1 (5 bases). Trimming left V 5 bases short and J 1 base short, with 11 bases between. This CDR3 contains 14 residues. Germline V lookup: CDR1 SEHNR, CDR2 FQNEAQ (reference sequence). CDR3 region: CASSTYDRNTEAFF. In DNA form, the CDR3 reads TGTGCCAGCAGCACCTACGACAGGAACACTGAAGCTTTCTTT. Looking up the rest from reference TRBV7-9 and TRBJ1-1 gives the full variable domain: DTGVSQNPRHKITKRGQNVTFRCDPISEHNRLYWYRQTLGQGPEFLTYFQNEAQLEKSRLLSDRFSAERPKGSFSTLEIQRTEQGDSAMYLCASSTYDRNTEAFFGQGTRLTVV.

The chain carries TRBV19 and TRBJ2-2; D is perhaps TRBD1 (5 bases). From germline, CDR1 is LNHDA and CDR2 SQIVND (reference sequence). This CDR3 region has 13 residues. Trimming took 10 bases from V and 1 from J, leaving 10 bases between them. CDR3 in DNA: TGTGCCACGACAGACTGGAACACCGGGGAGCTGTTTTTT. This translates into CATTDWNTGELFF.

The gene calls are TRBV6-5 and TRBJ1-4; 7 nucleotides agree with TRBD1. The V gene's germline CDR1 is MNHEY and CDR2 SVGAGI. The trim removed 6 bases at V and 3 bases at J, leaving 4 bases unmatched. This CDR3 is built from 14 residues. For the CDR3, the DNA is TGTGCCAGCAGAGCCGGGACAGCTAATGAAAAACTGTTTTTT. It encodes CASRAGTANEKLFF.

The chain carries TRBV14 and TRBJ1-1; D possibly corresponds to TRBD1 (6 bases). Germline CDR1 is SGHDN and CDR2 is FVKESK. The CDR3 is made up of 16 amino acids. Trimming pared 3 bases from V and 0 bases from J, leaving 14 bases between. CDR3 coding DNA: TGTGCCAGCAGCCATACAGGGCCCCGCATGAACACTGAAGCTTTCTTT. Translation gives CASSHTGPRMNTEAFF.

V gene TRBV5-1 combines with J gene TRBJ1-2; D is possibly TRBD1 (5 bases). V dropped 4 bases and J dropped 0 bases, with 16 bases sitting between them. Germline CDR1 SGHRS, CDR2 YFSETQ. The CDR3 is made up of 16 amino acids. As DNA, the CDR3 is TGCGCCAGCAGCCTGATAGGGCAGGGCCCTAACTATGGCTACACCTTC. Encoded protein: CASSLIGQGPNYGYTF.

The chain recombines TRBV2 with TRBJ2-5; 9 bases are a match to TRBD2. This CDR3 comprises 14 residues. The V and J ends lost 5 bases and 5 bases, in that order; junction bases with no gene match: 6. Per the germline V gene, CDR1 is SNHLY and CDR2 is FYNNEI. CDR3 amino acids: CASSPGLAIETQYF. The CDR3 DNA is TGTGCCAGCAGTCCGGGACTAGCAATCGAGACCCAGTACTTC. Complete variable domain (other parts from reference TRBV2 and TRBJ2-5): EPEVTQTPSHQVTQMGQEVILRCVPISNHLYFYWYRQILGQKVEFLVSFYNNEISEKSEIFDDQFSVERPDGSNFTLKIRSTKLEDSAMYFCASSPGLAIETQYFGPGTRLLVL.

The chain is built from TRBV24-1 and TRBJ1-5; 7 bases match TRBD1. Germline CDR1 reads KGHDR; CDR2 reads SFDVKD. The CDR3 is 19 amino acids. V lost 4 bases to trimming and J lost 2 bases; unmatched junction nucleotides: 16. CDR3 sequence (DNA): TGTGCCACCAGTGACCCACATCCCAGGACAGGATGGCGCAATCAGCCCCAGCATTTT. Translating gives CATSDPHPRTGWRNQPQHF.

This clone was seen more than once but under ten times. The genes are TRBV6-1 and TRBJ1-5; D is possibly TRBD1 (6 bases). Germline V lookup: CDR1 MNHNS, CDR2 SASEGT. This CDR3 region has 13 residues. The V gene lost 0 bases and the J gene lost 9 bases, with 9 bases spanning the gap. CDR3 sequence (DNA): TGTGCCAGCAGTGAAGCTCAGACAGGGCCCCAGCATTTT. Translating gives CASSEAQTGPQHF.

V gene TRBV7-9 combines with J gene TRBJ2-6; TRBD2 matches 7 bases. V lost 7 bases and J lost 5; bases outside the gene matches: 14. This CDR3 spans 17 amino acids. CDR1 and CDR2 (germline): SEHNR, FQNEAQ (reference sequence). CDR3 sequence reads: CASNRGTTNLRANVLTF. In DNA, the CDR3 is TGTGCCAGCAACCGCGGGACTACTAATCTTAGGGCCAACGTCCTGACTTTC.

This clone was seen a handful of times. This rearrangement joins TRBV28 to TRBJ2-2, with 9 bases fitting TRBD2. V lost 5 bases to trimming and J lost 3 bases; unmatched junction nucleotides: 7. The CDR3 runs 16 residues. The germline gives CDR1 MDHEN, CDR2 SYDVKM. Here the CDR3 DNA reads TGTGCCAGCAGTGGCCCGGGACTAGCCCACACCGGGGAGCTGTTTTTT. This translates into CASSGPGLAHTGELFF.

CDR3 bases: TGTGCCAGCAGCCAAAAATCAGCCCCGCTAGCGGCATCCCATACCCAGGTTACGCAGTATTTT. This encodes CASSQKSAPLAASHTQVTQYF. The gene calls are TRBV3-1 (or the pseudogene TRBV3-2) and TRBJ2-3; 7 bases map to TRBD2. With V trimmed by 2 bases and J by 8 bases, 28 bases remained unmatched. This CDR3 is 21 amino acids long. CDR1 and CDR2 from the germline V gene are LGHDT and YNNKEL (reference sequence).